In its sample, the clone carrying this T cell receptor beta chain was seen many times. With 7 bases removed from V and 8 bases from J, the gap between germline ends came to 12 bases. There are 12 residues in the CDR3. Per the germline V gene, CDR1 is DFQATT and CDR2 is SNEGSKA (reference sequence). The data were obtained in a study of spatial heterogeneity in lung cancer. About the research overall: A consistent excess of beta-chain over alpha-chain sequences was detected.

Noted time point: sample taken at primary tumor resection. Whole RNA came from tumor, nontumor lung or frozen PBMC and was sequenced without being sorted. There were some 70 donors, all of them untreated patients with early-stage non-small cell lung cancer. TCRdb re-derived calls from the 5' RACE reads in MiXCR, one entry per CDR3 protein. The data hold around 48,000 distinct CDR3 sequences, with under 6% observed a single time. The sample here was PBMCs, taken at surgery. This TCR derives from a male donor with early-stage non-small cell lung cancer. The chain couples TRBV20-1 to TRBJ1-6; tentative D call: TRBD1 (5 bases). Written as DNA, the CDR3 is TGCAGTGTGGGGCGCATTGATTCACCCCTCCACTTT. As protein: CSVGRIDSPLHF.